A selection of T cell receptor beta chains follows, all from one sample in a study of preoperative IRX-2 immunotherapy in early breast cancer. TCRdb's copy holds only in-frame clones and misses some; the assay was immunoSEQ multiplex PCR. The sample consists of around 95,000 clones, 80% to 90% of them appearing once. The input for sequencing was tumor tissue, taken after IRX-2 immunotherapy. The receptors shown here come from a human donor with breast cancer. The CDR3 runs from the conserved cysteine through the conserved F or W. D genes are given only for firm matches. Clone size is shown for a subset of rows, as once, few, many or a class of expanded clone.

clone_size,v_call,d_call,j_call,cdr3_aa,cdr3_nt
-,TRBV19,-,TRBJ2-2,CASLGDHTGELFF,TGTGCCAGCCTGGGGGACCACACCGGGGAGCTGTTTTTT
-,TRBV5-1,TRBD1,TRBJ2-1,CASSYGQGLDEQFF,TGCGCCAGCAGCTACGGACAGGGTTTGGATGAGCAGTTCTTC
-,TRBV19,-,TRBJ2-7,CASSPQKAYEQYF,TGTGCCAGTAGTCCCCAGAAGGCCTACGAGCAGTACTTC
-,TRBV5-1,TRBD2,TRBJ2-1,CASVQREGLSNEQFF,TGCGCCAGCGTTCAGCGGGAGGGCCTTAGCAATGAGCAGTTCTTC
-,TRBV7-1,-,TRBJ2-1,CASSFRRGNEQFF,TGTGCCAGCAGCTTCCGACGTGGGAATGAGCAGTTCTTC
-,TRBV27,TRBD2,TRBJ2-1,CASRTGRLAEGVNEQFF,TGTGCCAGCAGGACCGGTCGCCTAGCGGAAGGGGTCAATGAGCAGTTCTTC
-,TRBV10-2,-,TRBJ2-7,CASSEPGRDEQYF,TGCGCCAGCAGTGAGCCGGGTCGTGACGAGCAGTACTTC
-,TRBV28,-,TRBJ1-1,CASYRSSFEAFF,TGTGCCAGTTATAGGAGTAGCTTTGAAGCTTTCTTT
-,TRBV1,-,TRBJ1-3,CASSQVESFSGNTIYF,TGCGCCAGCAGCCAAGTGGAATCTTTCTCTGGAAACACCATATATTTT
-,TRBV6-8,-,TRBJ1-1,CASSVNVNTEAFF,TGTGCCAGCAGTGTTAACGTGAACACTGAAGCTTTCTTT
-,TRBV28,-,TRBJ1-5,CASSLMVPGQPQHF,TGTGCCAGCAGTTTAATGGTTCCGGGTCAGCCCCAGCATTTT
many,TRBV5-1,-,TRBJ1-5,CASSSGSSNQPQHF,TGCGCCAGCAGCTCAGGGAGTAGCAATCAGCCCCAGCATTTT
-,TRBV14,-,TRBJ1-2,CASSQGARGYTF,TGTGCCAGCAGCCAAGGTGCGAGGGGCTACACCTTC
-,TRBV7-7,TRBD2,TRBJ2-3,CASGGGLAGTDTQYF,TGTGCCAGCGGGGGGGGACTAGCAGGGACAGATACGCAGTATTTT
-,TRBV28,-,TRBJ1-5,CASSLNRAAISNQPQHF,TGTGCCAGCAGTTTAAATAGGGCAGCCATTAGCAATCAGCCCCAGCATTTT
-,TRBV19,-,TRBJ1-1,CATSTGINTEAFF,TGTGCCACCTCCACGGGTATTAACACTGAAGCTTTCTTT
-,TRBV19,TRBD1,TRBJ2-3,CASSISRDRATDTQYF,TGTGCCAGTAGTATTAGCAGAGACAGGGCTACAGATACGCAGTATTTT
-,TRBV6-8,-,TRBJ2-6,CASSYPLDSSGANVLTF,TGTGCCAGCAGTTACCCCCTGGACAGCTCTGGGGCCAACGTCCTGACTTTC
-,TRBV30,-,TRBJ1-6,CAWIGQGNSSLHF,TGTGCCTGGATCGGGCAGGGAAATTCATCCCTCCACTTT
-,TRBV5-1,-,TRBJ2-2,CASSWTLSTGELFF,TGCGCCAGCAGCTGGACACTTTCCACCGGGGAGCTGTTTTTT
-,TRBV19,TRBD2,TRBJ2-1,CASSPPVGGSYNEQFF,TGTGCCAGTAGTCCCCCCGTCGGGGGGTCCTACAATGAGCAGTTCTTC
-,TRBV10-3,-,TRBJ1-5,CAISEGRDNQPQHF,TGTGCCATCAGTGAGGGTCGTGACAATCAGCCCCAGCATTTT
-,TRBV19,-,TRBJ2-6,CASSIVSSSGANVLTF,TGTGCCAGTAGTATCGTCAGTAGCTCTGGGGCCAACGTCCTGACTTTC
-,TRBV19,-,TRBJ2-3,CASRGGDTQYF,TGTGCCAGTAGGGGTGGAGATACGCAGTATTTT
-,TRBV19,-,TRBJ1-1,CASSTRRNTEAFF,TGTGCCAGTAGTACGAGGAGGAACACTGAAGCTTTCTTT
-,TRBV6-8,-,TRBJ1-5,CAIRGTQNQPQHF,TGTGCCATCCGAGGGACACAAAATCAGCCCCAGCATTTT
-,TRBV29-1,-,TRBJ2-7,CSVDRGGTYEQYF,TGCAGCGTTGACAGGGGAGGGACCTACGAGCAGTACTTC
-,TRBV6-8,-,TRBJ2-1,CASSYSDINEQFF,TGTGCCAGCAGTTACTCGGACATAAATGAGCAGTTCTTC
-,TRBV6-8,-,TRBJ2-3,CASSSDSSTDTQYF,TGTGCCAGCAGTTCAGACTCTAGCACAGATACGCAGTATTTT
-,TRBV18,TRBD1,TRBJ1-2,CASSLPGQGIVNYGYTF,TGTGCCAGCTCGCTTCCCGGACAGGGGATCGTTAACTATGGCTACACCTTC
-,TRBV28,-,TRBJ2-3,CASSGPLNQKYF,TGTGCCAGCAGTGGGCCCCTGAACCAGAAGTATTTT
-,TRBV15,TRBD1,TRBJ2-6,CATSRGTGETGANVLTF,TGTGCCACCAGCAGGGGGACAGGGGAAACTGGGGCCAACGTCCTGACTTTC
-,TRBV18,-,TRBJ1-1,CASSPVSGSDAEAFF,TGTGCCAGCTCACCTGTGTCGGGAAGCGACGCTGAAGCTTTCTTT
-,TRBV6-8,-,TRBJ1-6,CANRTTHSPLHF,TGTGCCAACCGGACAACCCACTCACCCCTCCACTTT
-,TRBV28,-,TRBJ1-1,CASSSSGRREAFF,TGTGCCAGCAGTTCCTCAGGACGGCGTGAAGCTTTCTTT
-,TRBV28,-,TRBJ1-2,CASSGRSVGWYGYTF,TGTGCCAGCAGCGGACGATCGGTAGGGTGGTATGGCTACACCTTC
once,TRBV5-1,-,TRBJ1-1,CASSLALAGGPEAFF,TGCGCCAGCAGCTTGGCCCTCGCGGGGGGCCCTGAAGCTTTCTTT
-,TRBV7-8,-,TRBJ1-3,CASSLALGNTIYF,TGTGCCAGCAGCTTAGCCCTGGGAAACACCATATATTTT
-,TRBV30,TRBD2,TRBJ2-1,CAWSAAGDNEQFF,TGTGCCTGGAGTGCAGCGGGAGATAATGAGCAGTTCTTC
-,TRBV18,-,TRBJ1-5,CASSPQGGQPQHF,TGTGCCAGCTCACCACAGGGTGGTCAGCCCCAGCATTTT
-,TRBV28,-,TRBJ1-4,CASRNGLANEKLFF,TGTGCCAGCAGAAATGGGTTGGCTAATGAAAAACTGTTTTTT
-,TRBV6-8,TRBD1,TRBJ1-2,CATSTGGFYGYTF,TGTGCCACTTCGACAGGGGGCTTCTATGGCTACACCTTC
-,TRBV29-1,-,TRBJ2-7,CSVVRGPSYEQYF,TGCAGCGTTGTAAGGGGTCCGTCCTACGAGCAGTACTTC
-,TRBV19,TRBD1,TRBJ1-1,CATSRTGNTEAFF,TGTGCCACGTCCCGGACAGGGAACACTGAAGCTTTCTTT
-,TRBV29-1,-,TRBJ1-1,CSVRLGTNTEAFF,TGCAGCGTCCGATTAGGGACGAACACTGAAGCTTTCTTT
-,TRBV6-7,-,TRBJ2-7,CASSEGFGGNEQYF,TGTGCCAGCAGTGAAGGATTTGGGGGAAACGAGCAGTACTTC
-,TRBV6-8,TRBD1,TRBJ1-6,CASNADRVNSPLHF,TGTGCCAGCAACGCAGACAGGGTGAATTCACCCCTCCACTTT
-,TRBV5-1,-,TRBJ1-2,CASSLEDVSDHYGYTF,TGCGCCAGCAGCTTGGAAGATGTGTCAGATCACTATGGCTACACCTTC
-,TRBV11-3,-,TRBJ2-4,CASSLVGAVGAQYF,TGTGCCAGCAGCTTAGTAGGGGCGGTCGGGGCCCAGTACTTC